Each of the 28 T cell receptor beta chains below was sequenced from the same sample in a study of CD8+CD57+ T cells in acquired aplastic anemia (dated by TCRdb to about 2018). Sequencing used an Illumina HiSeq 2000. Genomic DNA was used as template for profiling of TCR beta VDJ combinations and CDR3 sequences. TCRdb itself trimmed the public reads at Q25 with fastp, ran MiXCR and retained productive beta chains. Every distinct CDR3 protein forms one entry, paired with its most common genes and DNA. Within this sample are some 220,000 distinct CDR3 sequences, with approximately 35% of them counted one time only. The ten most abundant clones make up about 1.1% of the sample. Sequenced: sorted CD4+, CD8+, or CD8+CD57+ T cells (not recorded which) from PBMCs. The receptors were gathered from a human donor in good health, serving as a control.

This clonotype came up many times. The J gene is TRBJ2-4, the V gene TRBV5-4; D may be TRBD1 (6 bases). This CDR3 has 16 residues. The V end lost 3 bases, the J end lost 0 bases, and 13 bases lay between the germline ends. The germline V gene has CDR1 SGHNT and CDR2 YYREEE (reference sequence). The CDR3 DNA reads TGTGCCAGCAGCTCGGACAGAGAACTAGCCAAAAACATTCAGTACTTC. Amino acid sequence: CASSSDRELAKNIQYF.

This clonotype occurred many times. The rearrangement links TRBV19 to TRBJ1-3; D is ambiguous. V shed 6 bases and J shed 9 bases, with 21 bases lying between them. Germline CDR1 is LNHDA and CDR2 is SQIVND (reference sequence). The CDR3 contains 15 residues. CDR3 coding DNA: TGTGCCAGTAGCCTCGCGGGTCATCGGGATGGCACCATATATTTT. Residues: CASSLAGHRDGTIYF.

V and J are TRBV15 and TRBJ2-5; D is unclear. Per germline, CDR1 LNHNV and CDR2 YYDKDF (reference sequence). With 1 base removed from V and 7 bases from J, the gap between germline ends came to 13 bases. This CDR3 contains 14 residues. CDR3 sequence (DNA): TGTGCCACCAGCAGAGGGACGGCCCCTCGGACCCAGTACTTC. The encoded protein is CATSRGTAPRTQYF.

This clonotype occurred a few times. The chain carries TRBV2 and TRBJ1-4; TRBD1 is a possible D gene (6 bases). CDR1 SNHLY and CDR2 FYNNEI come from the germline V gene. Trimming removed 1 base at V and 8 bases at J, with 20 bases between. CDR3 length: 17 residues. CDR3 nucleotide sequence: TGTGCCAGCAGTGAAGGACAGGAGACCCCTCGGGGGGAAAAACTGTTTTTT. Its protein is CASSEGQETPRGEKLFF.

The chain joins TRBV29-1 to TRBJ1-1; a weak D match, TRBD1 (5 bases). Germline assignment: CDR1 SQVTM and CDR2 ANQGSEA. This CDR3 is built from 12 residues. The V gene lost 2 bases and the J gene lost 4 bases, with 8 bases spanning the gap. Written as DNA, the CDR3 is TGCAGCGTTGAATTACAGGCCACTGAAGCTTTCTTT. It codes for CSVELQATEAFF.

This clonotype was picked up many times. The rearrangement links TRBV2 to TRBJ1-2, with TRBD1 matching 8 bases. V lost 6 bases to trimming and J lost 3 bases; unmatched junction nucleotides: 0. Looked up from germline, CDR1 is SNHLY and CDR2 is FYNNEI. The CDR3 extends over 12 amino acids. CDR3 sequence reads: CASRDRDYGYTF. The CDR3 bases are TGTGCCAGCAGGGACAGGGACTATGGCTACACCTTC.

The table lists this clonotype with many counts. The rearrangement links TRBV5-1 to TRBJ1-2; 11 nucleotides agree with TRBD1. CDR1 is SGHRS, CDR2 YFSETQ, per germline. The V gene end was trimmed by 5 bases and the J gene end by 3 bases; junction bases not matched to a gene: 9. This CDR3 contains 16 residues. In DNA, the CDR3 is TGCGCCAGCAGAGGAGGAACGGGACAGGGGGACTATGGCTACACCTTC. It encodes CASRGGTGQGDYGYTF.

The rearrangement uses TRBV7-8 and TRBJ2-7; D not resolved. This CDR3 spans 11 amino acids. Germline values: CDR1 SGHVS, CDR2 FQNEAQ. The germline V and J ends were trimmed by 3 bases and 5 bases, with 5 bases remaining between them. CDR3 region: CASSFANEQYF. CDR3 bases: TGTGCCAGCAGCTTTGCAAACGAGCAGTACTTC.

Of note for this clonotype: It may be a read error: a sequence one base away is much more abundant. V usage is TRBV20-1 and J usage is TRBJ1-2, with D possibly matching TRBD1 (6 bases). The CDR3 has 11 amino acids. CDR1 is DFQATT, CDR2 SNEGSKA, per germline (reference sequence). The CDR3 DNA sequence: TGCAGTGCAAGGACAGTCTATGGCTACGCCTTC. The encoded protein is CSARTVYGYAF.

In the case of this clonotype: A single base separates this from a much larger clone, so it may be a read error. This rearrangement joins TRBV20-1 to TRBJ2-7; D might be TRBD2 (6 bases). This CDR3 spans 15 amino acids. V dropped 3 bases and J dropped 3 bases, with 18 bases sitting between them. Germline V CDR1 and CDR2: DFQATT, SNEGSKA (reference sequence). The CDR3 sequence: CSASQPGAFDYEQYF. DNA of the CDR3: TGCAGTGCTAGTCAGCCGGGAGCATTTGACTACGAGCAGTACTTC.

This chain uses TRBV27 with TRBJ2-7, with 9 bases matching TRBD1. Germline loops: CDR1 MNHEY, CDR2 SMNVEV (reference sequence). Germline trimming cut 0 bases from V and 1 base from J; bases unmatched to any gene: 7. The CDR3 is made up of 17 amino acids. This CDR3 reads CASSLSAGDRGSYEQYF. The CDR3, as DNA: TGTGCCAGCAGTTTATCGGCGGGAGACAGGGGGTCCTACGAGCAGTACTTC.

This clonotype was detected ten times or more. The J gene is TRBJ1-1, the V gene TRBV25-1; no firm D call. The ends were cut back, 2 bases at V and 12 bases at J, with 13 bases in the middle. There are 12 residues in the CDR3. The V gene's germline CDR1 is MGHDK and CDR2 SYGVNS. In DNA, the CDR3 is TGTGCCAGCAGTGAAGGGGATTTTGTGACTTTCTTT. This translates into CASSEGDFVTFF.

This clonotype is medium-sized. This chain connects TRBV10-2 to TRBJ2-2; D gene unclear. There are 16 residues in the CDR3. V was pared by 2 bases and J by 0 bases, with 10 bases between. CDR1 and CDR2 (germline): WSHSY, SAAADI. The CDR3 region is CASSELAVANTGELFF. The CDR3 region has the DNA TGCGCCAGCAGTGAGCTGGCGGTCGCGAACACCGGGGAGCTGTTTTTT.

This clonotype was recorded at least ten times. The rearrangement uses TRBV3-1 and TRBJ2-7, with D unresolved. V was trimmed by 1 base and J by 0 bases, leaving 10 bases between them. The CDR3 is 15 amino acids. Germline CDR1 LGHDT, CDR2 YNNKEL (reference sequence). The CDR3 nucleotides read TGTGCCAGCAGCCAAGGAATCAGCAGCTCCTACGAGCAGTACTTC. Amino acid sequence: CASSQGISSSYEQYF.

The CDR3 bases are TGTGCCATCAGAGAAAGGGACAGGGGAAACCCCCTCCACTTT. Translated: CAIRERDRGNPLHF. The V gene is TRBV10-3, the J gene TRBJ1-6; 10 nucleotides agree with TRBD1. The CDR3 length is 14 residues. Germline CDR1 ENHRY, CDR2 SYGVKD. Losses at the gene ends were 6 bases for V and 13 bases for J; bases not matched to a gene: 9.

This clonotype was recorded at least ten times. The chain carries TRBV9 and TRBJ1-3; weak D call: TRBD1 (6 bases). With 3 bases removed from V and 0 bases from J, the gap between germline ends came to 7 bases. CDR1 is SGDLS and CDR2 is YYNGEE in the germline V gene. The CDR3 consists of 14 residues. The DNA of the CDR3 is TGTGCCAGCAGCGGACAGGCCTCTGGAAACACCATATATTTT. Its translation is CASSGQASGNTIYF.

The table lists this clonotype with many counts. V gene TRBV7-6 combines with J gene TRBJ2-3, with 12 bases matching TRBD2. CDR3 length: 18 amino acids. Unmatched junction bases numbered 16, after V lost 5 bases and J lost 7 bases. Germline values: CDR1 SGHVS, CDR2 FNYEAQ. CDR3 protein: CASSQRTSGILEVNTQYF. The CDR3 DNA is TGTGCCAGCAGCCAACGGACTAGCGGGATCTTGGAGGTGAATACGCAGTATTTT.

The gene calls are TRBV4-1 and TRBJ2-7, with TRBD2 identical over 8 bases. Trimming at V came to 1 base and at J to 7 bases, leaving 12 bases not matched to a gene. Germline V gene data show CDR1 as MGHRA and CDR2 as YSYEKL. CDR3 length: 16 amino acids. CDR3 bases: TGCGCCAGCAGCCAAGTGAGCCTAGCCGCGGGAGGAGAGCAGTACTTC. Protein sequence: CASSQVSLAAGGEQYF.

As concerns this clonotype: This CDR3 is missing its conserved last phenylalanine or tryptophan, likely due to a read error. V usage is TRBV3-1 and J usage is TRBJ1-1, with TRBD1 identical over 7 bases. Germline V lookup: CDR1 LGHDT, CDR2 YNNKEL (reference sequence). V gave up 4 bases and J gave up 3 bases; unmatched junction bases: 5. This CDR3 comprises 14 residues. In nucleotides, the CDR3 is TGTGCCAGCAGCCGACAGGGTACCCACACTGAAGCTTTCCTT. Protein: CASSRQGTHTEAFL.

This clonotype was counted ten times or more. The V gene is TRBV5-1, the J gene TRBJ1-2, with 9 positions matching TRBD1. The germline gives CDR1 SGHRS, CDR2 YFSETQ. The CDR3 sequence is 15 residues long. V lost 2 bases, J lost 4 bases, and 6 bases stayed unmatched. CDR3 in amino acids: CASSFAGTGIYGYTF. For the CDR3, the DNA is TGCGCCAGCAGCTTCGCCGGGACAGGGATCTATGGCTACACCTTC.

The genes are TRBV15 and TRBJ1-5; D uncertain. The CDR3 spans 13 residues. Trimming shortened V by 1 base and J by 4 bases, and 5 bases separated the two germline ends. CDR1 and CDR2 (germline): LNHNV, YYDKDF (reference sequence). The CDR3 sequence: CATSRGRNQPQHF. As DNA, the CDR3 is TGTGCCACCAGCAGAGGTAGGAATCAGCCCCAGCATTTT.

The genes are TRBV12-3 or TRBV12-4 and TRBJ2-3; D unresolved. Trimming shortened V by 4 bases and J by 4 bases, and 6 bases separated the two germline ends. This CDR3 spans 12 amino acids. The CDR3 DNA follows: TGTGCCAGCAGTTACTACCCAGATACGCAGTATTTT. Translated: CASSYYPDTQYF.

This clonotype was picked up many times. This chain uses TRBV20-1 with TRBJ2-3; D gene ambiguous. This CDR3 is built from 12 residues. The germline V and J ends were trimmed by 6 bases and 4 bases, with 11 bases remaining between them. CDR1 is DFQATT, CDR2 SNEGSKA, per germline (reference sequence). CDR3 sequence reads: CSALKGADTQYF. CDR3 sequence (DNA): TGCAGTGCCCTGAAGGGCGCAGATACGCAGTATTTT.

V gene TRBV9 combines with J gene TRBJ1-5; D might be TRBD1 (6 bases). Trimming took 1 base from V and 2 from J, leaving 7 bases between them. The CDR3 has 14 residues. The germline V gene has CDR1 SGDLS and CDR2 YYNGEE. The CDR3 sequence is CASSVSGGNQPQHF. CDR3 DNA sequence: TGTGCCAGCAGCGTATCAGGGGGCAATCAGCCCCAGCATTTT.

Ten or more counts support this clonotype. V and J are TRBV19 and TRBJ2-1, with a weak D call TRBD2 (6 bases). The CDR3 has 16 amino acids. The germline V gene has CDR1 LNHDA and CDR2 SQIVND (reference sequence). Trimming took off 6 bases at V and 0 bases at J, with 15 bases between the two ends. The CDR3 DNA reads as TGTGCCAGTAGCGACCTAGCGCCCAGCTCCTACAATGAGCAGTTCTTC. Amino acid sequence: CASSDLAPSSYNEQFF.

A word on this clonotype: This could be a read error, since a much larger clone is one nucleotide away. The CDR3 does not close with the conserved phenylalanine or tryptophan, likely indicating a read error. V gene TRBV12-3 or TRBV12-4 combines with J gene TRBJ1-2, with D perhaps matching TRBD1 (5 bases). V was clipped by 0 bases and J by 8 bases, with 10 bases between them. The CDR3 is 13 residues long. CDR3 DNA: TGTGCCAGCAGTTTAGCGTCCAGACAGGGCTACACCTCC. This encodes CASSLASRQGYTS.

This clonotype was counted ten times or more. This chain joins TRBV5-1 and TRBJ1-6; D remains ambiguous. The CDR3 contains 16 residues. Trimming removed 0 bases at V and 8 bases at J, with 15 bases between. Germline V gene data show CDR1 as SGHRS and CDR2 as YFSETQ. The chain's CDR3 is CASSLGSAAGYSPLHF. The CDR3 DNA follows: TGCGCCAGCAGCTTGGGGTCCGCTGCGGGGTATTCACCCCTCCACTTT.

Concerning this clonotype itself: One end of the junction does not line up with germline, which may come from a read error. The chain combines TRBV2 with TRBJ2-1; 7 nucleotides line up with TRBD1. Germline CDR1 and CDR2: SNHLY and FYNNEI. This CDR3 has 15 amino acids. The DNA for the CDR3 is TGTGCCAGCAACCTTGGACCACAGGGGAGCAATCAGCAGTTCTTC. This translates into CASNLGPQGSNQQFF.